One sample yielded the 19 T cell receptor beta chains listed below, sequenced in a study of T cell repertoires in ileal Crohn's disease. Time point of the sample: proximal margin of the surgical specimen (macroscopically non-inflamed). Here immunoSEQ multiplex PCR was the method, and the copy in TCRdb shows in-frame clones only, minus some. The repertoire has around 7,500 clones, roughly 78% of them found once; the top ten carry approximately 39%. Sequencing was performed on ileal tissue. The receptors stem from an adult with Crohn's disease.

This clone was counted only a few times. The V and J genes are TRBV28 and TRBJ1-1; D is uncertain. The germline gives CDR1 MDHEN, CDR2 SYDVKM. Trimming removed 10 bases at V and 6 bases at J, with 18 bases between. This CDR3 comprises 13 residues. The CDR3 loop reads CATQGRMGAEAFF. As DNA, the CDR3 is TGTGCCACCCAAGGGCGGATGGGCGCTGAAGCTTTCTTT.

The chain is built from TRBV6-1 and TRBJ2-7; 10 bases line up with TRBD1. Trimming cost V 1 base and J 0 bases; bases outside gene matches: 0. The CDR3 totals 15 residues. Germline CDR1 reads MNHNS; CDR2 reads SASEGT. DNA for the CDR3: TGTGCCAGCAGTGAAGGGACAGGGGGCTCCTACGAGCAGTACTTC. It translates to CASSEGTGGSYEQYF.

The V and J genes are TRBV2 and TRBJ2-3; the match to TRBD2 covers 10 bases. The CDR3 covers 15 residues. Germline CDR1 is SNHLY and CDR2 is FYNNEI. V dropped 6 bases and J dropped 1; count of bases not matched to a gene: 4. The CDR3 DNA sequence: TGTGCCAGCAGCGGCGGGACTAGCGGCACAGATACGCAGTATTTT. Translated, it gives CASSGGTSGTDTQYF.

This sequence joins TRBV6-6 and TRBJ2-7; tentatively, D is TRBD1 or TRBD2 (5 bases each). The V end lost 5 bases, the J end lost 6 bases, and 20 bases lay between the germline ends. CDR1 and CDR2 (germline): MNHNY, SVGAGI (reference sequence). The CDR3 runs 15 residues. CDR3 protein: CASSALLRGAGEQYF. CDR3 bases: TGTGCCAGCAGTGCCCTTCTCAGAGGGGCTGGCGAGCAGTACTTC.

Regarding this clone: The same CDR3 is also encoded by other DNA sequences in this sample. The rearrangement joins TRBV2 to TRBJ1-1, with D unclear. There are 10 residues in the CDR3. V lost 4 bases, J lost 7 bases, and 4 bases lay in between. Per germline, CDR1 SNHLY and CDR2 FYNNEI. CDR3: CASSVGEAFF. The DNA for the CDR3 is TGTGCCAGCAGTGTAGGTGAAGCTTTCTTT.

The rearrangement joins TRBV6-6 to TRBJ1-1; perhaps TRBD1 as D (6 bases). Trimming removed 4 bases from V and 10 bases from J, with 19 bases in between. The V gene's germline CDR1 is MNHNY and CDR2 SVGAGI (reference sequence). The CDR3 runs to 14 residues. CDR3 DNA sequence: TGTGCCAGCAGTTCACCCGGGGGCCTCTCCTCAGCTTTCTTT. This gives the protein CASSSPGGLSSAFF.

V is TRBV7-9 and J is TRBJ1-5, with D maybe TRBD1 (5 bases). Germline CDR1 and CDR2: SEHNR and FQNEAQ (reference sequence). This CDR3 contains 15 residues. V lost 2 bases and J lost 7, with 15 bases in between. The CDR3, as DNA: TGTGCCAGCAGCTTAACAGGAGCGGCGGGCCAGCCCCAGCATTTT. Translating it yields CASSLTGAAGQPQHF. Based on the CDR3 plus reference TRBV7-9 and TRBJ1-5, the full variable domain is DTGVSQNPRHKITKRGQNVTFRCDPISEHNRLYWYRQTLGQGPEFLTYFQNEAQLEKSRLLSDRFSAERPKGSFSTLEIQRTEQGDSAMYLCASSLTGAAGQPQHFGDGTRLSIL.

This clone was seen a single time. This chain joins TRBV9 and TRBJ2-2; D remains unclear. V shed 0 bases and J shed 4 bases, with 10 bases lying between them. The germline CDR1 and CDR2 sequences are SGDLS and YYNGEE. The CDR3 contains 15 residues. In DNA, the CDR3 is TGTGCCAGCAGCGTAGGCAGGAAGATCACCGGGGAGCTGTTTTTT. This gives the protein CASSVGRKITGELFF. The full variable domain, its missing parts supplied by reference TRBV9 and TRBJ2-2, is DSGVTQTPKHLITATGQRVTLRCSPRSGDLSVYWYQQSLDQGLQFLIQYYNGEERAKGNILERFSAQQFPDLHSELNLSSLELGDSALYFCASSVGRKITGELFFGEGSRLTVL.

This clone appeared a single time. V and J are TRBV7-3 and TRBJ2-7, with unresolved D. The CDR3 is 14 residues long. Between the trimmed V and J ends, which lost 1 base and 5 bases, there was a span of 12 bases. In germline, CDR1 is SGHTA, CDR2 FQGTGA. CDR3 DNA sequence: TGTGCCAGCAGCTTAAAGAGACCGCCGGACGAGCAGTACTTC. Translation: CASSLKRPPDEQYF. The variable domain in full, completed from reference TRBV7-3 and TRBJ2-7, reads GAGVSQTPSNKVTEKGKYVELRCDPISGHTALYWYRQSLGQGPEFLIYFQGTGAADDSGLPNDRFFAVRPEGSVSTLKIQRTERGDSAVYLCASSLKRPPDEQYFGPGTRLTVT.

This rearrangement joins TRBV18 to TRBJ1-1; D gene unclear. V lost 3 bases to trimming and J lost 11 bases, with 16 bases between them. CDR1 is KGHSH and CDR2 is LQKENI in the germline V gene. The CDR3 has 13 amino acids. CDR3: CASSPSGPPGAFF. DNA for the CDR3: TGTGCCAGCTCACCTTCTGGACCCCCGGGCGCTTTCTTT.

The rearrangement uses TRBV5-6 and TRBJ2-7; no reliable D call. Trimming took 2 bases from V and 5 from J, leaving 11 bases between them. CDR1 is SGHDT, CDR2 YYEEEE, per germline. There are 13 residues in the CDR3. The CDR3 sequence is CASSLWWDDEQYF. CDR3 bases: TGTGCCAGCAGCTTATGGTGGGATGACGAGCAGTACTTC.

The chain couples TRBV10-3 to TRBJ2-5, with 9 nucleotides matching TRBD2. CDR1 is ENHRY, CDR2 SYGVKD, per germline. This CDR3 contains 16 residues. V gave up 4 bases and J gave up 0 bases; unmatched junction bases: 6. The CDR3 loop is CAISGSAGGDQETQYF. CDR3 DNA: TGTGCCATCAGTGGTTCGGCGGGGGGGGACCAAGAGACCCAGTACTTC.

The gene calls are TRBV28 and TRBJ1-1, with a weak D call TRBD1 (6 bases). The length of the CDR3 is 15 residues. V lost 4 bases, J lost 3 bases, and 15 bases lay in between. Germline V gene sequence: CDR1 MDHEN, CDR2 SYDVKM. The CDR3 sequence is CASSSPRGGYTEAFF. The CDR3 nucleotides are TGTGCCAGCAGTTCCCCGAGGGGGGGATACACTGAAGCTTTCTTT.

The J gene is TRBJ2-7, the V gene TRBV4-1; 8 bases line up with TRBD2. The trim removed 0 bases at V and 3 bases at J, leaving 4 bases unmatched. The germline gives CDR1 MGHRA, CDR2 YSYEKL. The CDR3 contains 15 residues. For the CDR3, the DNA is TGCGCCAGCAGCCAAGACCGAGCGGGGGTCTACGAGCAGTACTTC. Amino acids: CASSQDRAGVYEQYF.

In the case of this clone: At one end the junction does not follow the germline gene, possibly because of a read error. The genes are TRBV18 and TRBJ2-1; 7 bases are a match to TRBD2. The V gene's germline CDR1 is KGHSH and CDR2 LQKENI. There are 15 residues in the CDR3. For the CDR3, the DNA is TGTGCCAGCTCACCTATGACTAGCTCCCACAATGAGCAGTTCTTC. This translates into CASSPMTSSHNEQFF.

The table lists this clone with a few counts. The chain combines TRBV29-1 with TRBJ1-1; TRBD1 aligns across 9 bases. The germline V gene encodes CDR1 SQVTM and CDR2 ANQGSEA. V lost 4 bases and J lost 8; bases outside the gene matches: 5. The CDR3 extends over 12 amino acids. The CDR3 sequence is CSVGPTGGEAFF. The CDR3 nucleotides read TGCAGCGTTGGTCCGACAGGGGGGGAAGCTTTCTTT.

This chain uses TRBV9 with TRBJ1-1, with D perhaps TRBD1 (6 bases). The CDR3 is 15 amino acids. CDR1 and CDR2 (germline): SGDLS, YYNGEE. V gave up 4 bases and J gave up 6 bases, with 19 bases separating them. The CDR3 reads CASSPQQTGGPEAFF. In DNA, the CDR3 is TGTGCCAGCAGCCCCCAGCAGACAGGCGGCCCTGAAGCTTTCTTT.

The chain recombines TRBV2 with TRBJ1-1, with 10 bases matching TRBD1. The J segment lost 11 bases and the V segment lost 8 bases, leaving 11 bases of the junction unmatched. Germline V gene data show CDR1 as SNHLY and CDR2 as FYNNEI. This CDR3 comprises 13 residues. The CDR3 protein is CASQTDRGRTAFF. The CDR3 nucleotides are TGTGCCAGCCAAACCGACAGGGGGCGTACCGCTTTCTTT.

By its share, this clone is medium-sized. This rearrangement joins TRBV2 to TRBJ1-1; D gene unclear. The germline V gene has CDR1 SNHLY and CDR2 FYNNEI. The V end was cut by 6 bases, the J end by 6 bases, with 11 bases between. The CDR3 has 12 amino acids. This chain's CDR3 is CASRVFVPEAFF. The CDR3 DNA reads as TGTGCCAGCAGGGTCTTTGTGCCTGAAGCTTTCTTT. Based on the CDR3 plus reference TRBV2 and TRBJ1-1, the full variable domain is EPEVTQTPSHQVTQMGQEVILRCVPISNHLYFYWYRQILGQKVEFLVSFYNNEISEKSEIFDDQFSVERPDGSNFTLKIRSTKLEDSAMYFCASRVFVPEAFFGQGTRLTVV.